Each of the 8 T cell receptor beta chains below was sequenced from the same sample in a study of cytomegalovirus exposure and HLA in healthy donors. Repertoires were generated with immunoSEQ multiplex PCR, while TCRdb's copy carries only in-frame clones and drops some. This sample carries hundreds of thousands of clones, more than 80% of them seen once, and the ten largest clones take under 0.95%. Sequencing input: PBMCs. These TCRs come from a woman in her late teens or twenties in good health and CMV-seronegative.

The chain joins TRBV6-1 to TRBJ1-2, with D possibly being TRBD1 (5 bases). This CDR3 is built from 13 residues. The germline gives CDR1 MNHNS, CDR2 SASEGT. V gave up 7 bases and J gave up 7 bases, with 16 bases separating them. The CDR3 DNA is TGTGCCAGCAATTCTGGGGGGGATTTTGGCTACACCTTC. Its translation is CASNSGGDFGYTF.

The rearrangement uses TRBV28 and TRBJ1-1; 9 bases fit TRBD1. Germline lookup yields CDR1 MDHEN and CDR2 SYDVKM. V lost 8 bases, J lost 6 bases, and 10 bases stayed unmatched. The CDR3 has 14 residues. The CDR3 DNA is TGTGCCAGCGACGGGACAGGGCTCTTCCCTGAAGCTTTCTTT. Translated: CASDGTGLFPEAFF.

J is TRBJ2-7 and V is TRBV5-1; 9 bases line up with TRBD1. The CDR3 is made up of 14 amino acids. Looked up from germline, CDR1 is SGHRS and CDR2 is YFSETQ. The junction had 5 bases not matched to a gene; V was cut back by 0 bases and J by 7 bases. The DNA for the CDR3 is TGCGCCAGCAGCTTGGTTCCGGACAGGGGTGAGCAGTACTTC. Protein sequence: CASSLVPDRGEQYF.

This rearrangement joins TRBV29-1 to TRBJ2-5; 13 nucleotides match TRBD2. Germline V gene sequence: CDR1 SQVTM, CDR2 ANQGSEA. The CDR3 runs 19 residues. V lost 0 bases to trimming and J lost 4 bases; unmatched junction nucleotides: 14. CDR3 nucleotide sequence: TGCAGCGTTGAAGATCCAGAGGGGACTAGCGGGAATTTGTTAGAGACCCAGTACTTC. Translation gives CSVEDPEGTSGNLLETQYF.

This clone was seen a single time. This sequence joins TRBV19 and TRBJ1-4; a possible D gene is TRBD1 (5 bases). The V gene lost 10 bases and the J gene lost 12 bases, with 12 bases spanning the gap. The CDR3 contains 10 residues. In germline, CDR1 is LNHDA, CDR2 SQIVND (reference sequence). CDR3 sequence reads: CATGTWELFF. For the CDR3, the DNA is TGTGCCACCGGGACTTGGGAACTGTTTTTT. Together with reference TRBV19 and TRBJ1-4, the CDR3 gives the full variable domain: DGGITQSPKYLFRKEGQNVTLSCEQNLNHDAMYWYRQDPGQGLRLIYYSQIVNDFQKGDIAEGYSVSREKKESFPLTVTSAQKNPTAFYLCATGTWELFFGSGTQLSVL.

The rearrangement links TRBV5-1 to TRBJ2-2, with 8 positions matching TRBD2. The CDR3 runs to 16 residues. The junction had 7 bases not matched to a gene; V was cut back by 0 bases and J by 6 bases. The germline V gene has CDR1 SGHRS and CDR2 YFSETQ. CDR3 sequence: CASSLASGSGAGELFF. CDR3 bases: TGCGCCAGCAGCTTGGCCAGCGGGAGTGGGGCCGGGGAGCTGTTTTTT.

In regard to this clone: The same CDR3 can be traced to other DNA sequences in this sample. The rearrangement joins TRBV9 to TRBJ2-3, with 11 bases fitting TRBD2. Germline CDR1 is SGDLS and CDR2 is YYNGEE. V shed 2 bases, J shed 1 base, and the junction held 0 bases outside the gene matches. The CDR3 sequence is 15 residues long. The CDR3 nucleotides are TGTGCCAGCAGCGTGGGACTAGCGGGCACAGATACGCAGTATTTT. Residues: CASSVGLAGTDTQYF.

In this sample, this clone turned up once. The genes are TRBV5-8 and TRBJ1-4; D perhaps matches TRBD1 (6 bases). Germline CDR1 is SGHTS and CDR2 is YDEGEE. The CDR3 loop spans 16 amino acids. The germline V and J ends were trimmed by 3 bases and 4 bases, with 16 bases remaining between them. CDR3 DNA sequence: TGTGCCAGCAGCTCCCGTTATACAGGGCTTAATGAAAAACTGTTTTTT. As protein: CASSSRYTGLNEKLFF.